This T cell receptor beta chain was sequenced for a study of cytomegalovirus exposure and HLA in healthy donors. As for this clone: Its antigen is currently unknown.

The PCR contained 60 Vbeta and 13 Jbeta primers. Repertoires were generated with immunoSEQ multiplex PCR, while TCRdb's copy carries only in-frame clones and drops some. This sample has about 130,000 clones, with 76% found just once. Study outcomes and limitations: Presence/absence results assume similar sequencing depth per donor, which may not hold.

Trimming removed 4 bases at V and 2 bases at J, with 12 bases between. The CDR3 is 14 residues long. From germline, CDR1 is MDHEN and CDR2 SYDVKM. The receptor comes from a man between 35 and 55 years old in good health and CMV-seronegative. Sample: PBMCs. J is TRBJ2-7 and V is TRBV28, with D tentatively TRBD2 (5 bases). As DNA, the CDR3 is TGTGCCAGCAGTTCAGCGGTTCTTCCCTACGAGCAGTACTTC. Translating it yields CASSSAVLPYEQYF.